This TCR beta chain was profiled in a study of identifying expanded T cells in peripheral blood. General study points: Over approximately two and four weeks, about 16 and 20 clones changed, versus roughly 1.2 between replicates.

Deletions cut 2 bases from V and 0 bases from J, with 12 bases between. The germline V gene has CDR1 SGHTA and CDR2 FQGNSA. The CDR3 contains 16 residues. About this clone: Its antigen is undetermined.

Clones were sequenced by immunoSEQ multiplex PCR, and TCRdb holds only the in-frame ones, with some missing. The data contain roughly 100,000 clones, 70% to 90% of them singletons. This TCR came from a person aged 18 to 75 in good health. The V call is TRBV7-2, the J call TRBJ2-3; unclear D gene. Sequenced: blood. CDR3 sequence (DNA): TGTGCCAGCAGCTTACTGGTGGGGTATAGCACAGATACGCAGTATTTT. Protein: CASSLLVGYSTDTQYF.